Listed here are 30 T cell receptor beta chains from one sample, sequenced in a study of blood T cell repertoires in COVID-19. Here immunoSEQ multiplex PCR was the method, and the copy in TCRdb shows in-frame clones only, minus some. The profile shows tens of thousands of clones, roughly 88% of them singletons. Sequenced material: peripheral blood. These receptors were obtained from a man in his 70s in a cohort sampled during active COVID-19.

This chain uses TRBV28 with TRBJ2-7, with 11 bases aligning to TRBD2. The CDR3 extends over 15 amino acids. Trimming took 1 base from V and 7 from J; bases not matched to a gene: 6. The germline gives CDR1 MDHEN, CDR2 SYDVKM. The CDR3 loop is CASSLSASGRKEQYF. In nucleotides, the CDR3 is TGTGCCAGCAGTTTATCGGCTAGCGGGAGGAAAGAGCAGTACTTC.

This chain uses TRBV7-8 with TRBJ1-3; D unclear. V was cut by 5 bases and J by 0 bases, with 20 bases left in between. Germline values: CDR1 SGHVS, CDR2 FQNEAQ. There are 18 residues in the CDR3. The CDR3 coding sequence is TGTGCCAGCAGCCCACCACTTCGTCTGAGGCACTCTGGAAACACCATATATTTT. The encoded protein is CASSPPLRLRHSGNTIYF.

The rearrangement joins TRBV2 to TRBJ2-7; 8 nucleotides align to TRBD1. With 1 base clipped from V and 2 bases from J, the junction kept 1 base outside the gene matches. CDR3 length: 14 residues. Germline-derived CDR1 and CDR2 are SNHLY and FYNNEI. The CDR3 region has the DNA TGTGCCAGCAGTGAAGAACAGGGGGCCTACGAGCAGTACTTC. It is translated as CASSEEQGAYEQYF.

The DNA for the CDR3 is TGTGCCAGCAAAAAACAGGGACCACAGCATTTT. Residues: CASKKQGPQHF. The chain joins TRBV28 to TRBJ1-5, with a weak D call TRBD1 (6 bases). Between the trimmed V and J ends, which lost 7 bases and 13 bases, there was a span of 14 bases. CDR3 length equals 11 residues. Germline CDR1 reads MDHEN; CDR2 reads SYDVKM. Using reference TRBV28 and TRBJ1-5 for the parts outside the CDR3, the full variable domain is DVKVTQSSRYLVKRTGEKVFLECVQDMDHENMFWYRQDPGLGLRLIYFSYDVKMKEKGDIPEGYSVSREKKERFSLILESASTNQTSMYLCASKKQGPQHFGDGTRLSIL.

The CDR3, as DNA: TGTGCCATCAGTGAGTCGGGAGACAGGGGTTATGGCTACACCTTC. Translated: CAISESGDRGYGYTF. The chain uses TRBV10-3 and TRBJ1-2, with 8 bases aligning to TRBD1. V was pared by 0 bases and J by 5 bases, with 5 bases of the junction left unmatched. Germline-derived CDR1 and CDR2 are ENHRY and SYGVKD. CDR3 size: 15 residues.

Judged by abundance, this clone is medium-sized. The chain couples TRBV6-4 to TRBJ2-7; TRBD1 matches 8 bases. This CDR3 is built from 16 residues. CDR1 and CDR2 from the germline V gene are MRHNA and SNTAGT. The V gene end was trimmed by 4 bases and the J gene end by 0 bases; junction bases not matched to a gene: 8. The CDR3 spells CASSVSTGESSYEQYF. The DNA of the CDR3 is TGTGCCAGCAGTGTCTCGACAGGGGAAAGCTCCTACGAGCAGTACTTC.

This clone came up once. The CDR3 region has the DNA TGTGCCAGTAGTATAGATCTCGGGGAGGGGTGGACGCAGTATTTT. It specifies CASSIDLGEGWTQYF. The chain joins TRBV19 to TRBJ2-3; 7 bases align to TRBD2. The CDR3 has 15 residues. Germline V lookup: CDR1 LNHDA, CDR2 SQIVND (reference sequence). Trimming took 0 bases from V and 9 from J; bases not matched to a gene: 9.

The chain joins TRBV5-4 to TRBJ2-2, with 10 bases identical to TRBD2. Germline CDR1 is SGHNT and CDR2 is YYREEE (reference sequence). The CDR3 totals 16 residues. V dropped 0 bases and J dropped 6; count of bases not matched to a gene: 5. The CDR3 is CASSLASGRTSGELFF. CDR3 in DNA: TGTGCCAGCAGCTTGGCTAGCGGGAGAACCTCCGGGGAGCTGTTTTTT.

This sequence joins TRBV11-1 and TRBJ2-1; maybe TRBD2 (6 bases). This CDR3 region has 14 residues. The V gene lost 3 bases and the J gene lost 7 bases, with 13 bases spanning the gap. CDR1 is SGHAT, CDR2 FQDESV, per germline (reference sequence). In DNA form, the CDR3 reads TGTGCCAGCAGCTTTCGGGGGAGGTCGAATGAGCAGTTCTTC. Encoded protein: CASSFRGRSNEQFF. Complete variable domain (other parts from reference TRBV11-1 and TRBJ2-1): EAEVAQSPRYKITEKSQAVAFWCDPISGHATLYWYRQILGQGPELLVQFQDESVVDDSQLPKDRFSAERLKGVDSTLKIQPAELGDSAMYLCASSFRGRSNEQFFGPGTRLTVL.

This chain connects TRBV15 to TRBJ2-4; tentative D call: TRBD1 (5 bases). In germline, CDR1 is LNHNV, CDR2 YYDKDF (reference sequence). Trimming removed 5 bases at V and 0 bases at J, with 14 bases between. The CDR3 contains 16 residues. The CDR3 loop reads CATSSQDRLAKNIQYF. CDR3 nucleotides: TGTGCCACCAGCTCACAGGATCGGCTAGCCAAAAACATTCAGTACTTC.

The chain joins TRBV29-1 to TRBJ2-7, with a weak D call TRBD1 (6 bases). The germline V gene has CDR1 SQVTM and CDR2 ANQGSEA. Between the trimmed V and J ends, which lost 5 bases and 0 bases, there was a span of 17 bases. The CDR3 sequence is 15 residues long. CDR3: CSVRTDSRTSYEQYF. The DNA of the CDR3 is TGCAGCGTTAGGACAGACTCACGAACCTCCTACGAGCAGTACTTC.

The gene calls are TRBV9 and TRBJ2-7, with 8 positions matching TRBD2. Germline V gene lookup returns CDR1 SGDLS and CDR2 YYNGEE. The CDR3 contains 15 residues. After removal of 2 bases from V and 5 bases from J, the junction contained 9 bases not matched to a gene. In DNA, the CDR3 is TGTGCCAGCAGCGTTAGGCCGAGCGGGAGCGACGAGCAGTACTTC. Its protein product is CASSVRPSGSDEQYF.

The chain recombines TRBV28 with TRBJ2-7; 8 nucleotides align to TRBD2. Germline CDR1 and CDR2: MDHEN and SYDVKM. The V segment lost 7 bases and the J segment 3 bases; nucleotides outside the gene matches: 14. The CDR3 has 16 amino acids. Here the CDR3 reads CASKGGDTSGNYEQYF. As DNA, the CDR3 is TGTGCCAGCAAGGGGGGAGATACTAGCGGAAACTACGAGCAGTACTTC.

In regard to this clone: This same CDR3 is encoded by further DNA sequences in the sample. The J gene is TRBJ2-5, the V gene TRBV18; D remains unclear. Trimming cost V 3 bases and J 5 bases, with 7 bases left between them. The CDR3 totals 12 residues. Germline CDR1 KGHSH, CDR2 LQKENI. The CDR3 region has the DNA TGTGCCAGCTCACCCTCCGGGGAGACCCAGTACTTC. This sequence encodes CASSPSGETQYF. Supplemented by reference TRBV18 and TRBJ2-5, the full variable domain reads NAGVMQNPRHLVRRRGQEARLRCSPMKGHSHVYWYRQLPEEGLKFMVYLQKENIIDESGMPKERFSAEFPKEGPSILRIQQVVRGDSAAYFCASSPSGETQYFGPGTRLLVL.

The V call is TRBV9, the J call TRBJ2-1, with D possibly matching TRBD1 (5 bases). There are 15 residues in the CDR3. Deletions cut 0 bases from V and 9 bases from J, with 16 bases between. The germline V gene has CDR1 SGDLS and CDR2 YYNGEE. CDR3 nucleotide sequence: TGTGCCAGCAGCGTAGGTCGGAAGCCCCAGGGTGAGCAGTTCTTC. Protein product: CASSVGRKPQGEQFF.

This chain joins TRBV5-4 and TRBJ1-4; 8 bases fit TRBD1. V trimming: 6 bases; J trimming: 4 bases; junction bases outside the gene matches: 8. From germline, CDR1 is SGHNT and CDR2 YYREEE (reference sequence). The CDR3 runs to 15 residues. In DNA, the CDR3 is TGTGCCAGCACCCTAAACAGGGGGAATAATGAAAAACTGTTTTTT. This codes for CASTLNRGNNEKLFF.

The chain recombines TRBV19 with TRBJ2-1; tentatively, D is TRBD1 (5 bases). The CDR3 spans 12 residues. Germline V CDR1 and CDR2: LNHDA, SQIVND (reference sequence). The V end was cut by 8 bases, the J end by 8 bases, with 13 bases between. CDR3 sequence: CASQGSVHEQFF. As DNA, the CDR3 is TGTGCCAGTCAGGGAAGTGTCCATGAGCAGTTCTTC. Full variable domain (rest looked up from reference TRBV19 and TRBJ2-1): DGGITQSPKYLFRKEGQNVTLSCEQNLNHDAMYWYRQDPGQGLRLIYYSQIVNDFQKGDIAEGYSVSREKKESFPLTVTSAQKNPTAFYLCASQGSVHEQFFGPGTRLTVL.

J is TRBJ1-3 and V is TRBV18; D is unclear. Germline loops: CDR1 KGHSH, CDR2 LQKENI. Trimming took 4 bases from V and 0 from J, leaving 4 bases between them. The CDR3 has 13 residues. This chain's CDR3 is CASSQSSGNTIYF. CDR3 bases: TGTGCCAGCTCACAGAGCTCTGGAAACACCATATATTTT.

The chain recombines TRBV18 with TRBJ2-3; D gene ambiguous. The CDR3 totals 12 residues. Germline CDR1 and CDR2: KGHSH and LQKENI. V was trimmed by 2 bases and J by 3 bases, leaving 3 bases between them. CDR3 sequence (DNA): TGTGCCAGCTCACCAGTAACAGATACGCAGTATTTT. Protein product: CASSPVTDTQYF. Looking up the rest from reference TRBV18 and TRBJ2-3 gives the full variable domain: NAGVMQNPRHLVRRRGQEARLRCSPMKGHSHVYWYRQLPEEGLKFMVYLQKENIIDESGMPKERFSAEFPKEGPSILRIQQVVRGDSAAYFCASSPVTDTQYFGPGTRLTVL.

CDR3 loop: CAIAVSPEETQYF. Written as DNA, the CDR3 is TGTGCCATCGCGGTGTCCCCCGAAGAGACCCAGTACTTC. The gene calls are TRBV10-3 and TRBJ2-5, with D uncertain. Germline CDR1 ENHRY, CDR2 SYGVKD. The CDR3 runs 13 residues. V was shortened by 8 bases and J by 3 bases, with 13 bases between the two germline ends.

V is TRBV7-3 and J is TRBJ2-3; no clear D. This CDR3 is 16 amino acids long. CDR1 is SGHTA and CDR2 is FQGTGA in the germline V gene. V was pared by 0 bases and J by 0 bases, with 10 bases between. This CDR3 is CASSLTGATSTDTQYF. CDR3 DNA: TGTGCCAGCAGCTTAACTGGCGCGACAAGCACAGATACGCAGTATTTT.

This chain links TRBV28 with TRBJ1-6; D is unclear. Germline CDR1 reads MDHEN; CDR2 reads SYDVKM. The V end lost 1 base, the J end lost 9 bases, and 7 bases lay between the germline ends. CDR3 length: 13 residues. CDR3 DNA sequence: TGTGCCAGCAGTTTATATCTTCGTTCACCCCTCCACTTT. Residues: CASSLYLRSPLHF.

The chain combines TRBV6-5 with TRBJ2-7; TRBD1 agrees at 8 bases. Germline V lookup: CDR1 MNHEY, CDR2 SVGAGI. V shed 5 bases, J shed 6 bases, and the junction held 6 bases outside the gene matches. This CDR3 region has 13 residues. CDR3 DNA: TGTGCCAGCAGTCGGACAGGGAAAAGCGAGCAGTACTTC. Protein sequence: CASSRTGKSEQYF.

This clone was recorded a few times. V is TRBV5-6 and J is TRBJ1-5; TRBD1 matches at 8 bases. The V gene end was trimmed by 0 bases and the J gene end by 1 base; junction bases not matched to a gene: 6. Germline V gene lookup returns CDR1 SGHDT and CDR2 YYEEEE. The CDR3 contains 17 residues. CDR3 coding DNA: TGTGCCAGCAGCTTGGGTGGCAGGGGGCGAAGCAATCAGCCCCAGCATTTT. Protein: CASSLGGRGRSNQPQHF.

The CDR3 sequence is CASSPSGTTDTQYF. In nucleotides, the CDR3 is TGTGCCAGCAGCCCCAGCGGAACCACAGATACGCAGTATTTT. The chain carries TRBV28 and TRBJ2-3; a possible D gene is TRBD2 (5 bases). Germline CDR1 reads MDHEN; CDR2 reads SYDVKM. The V gene lost 6 bases and the J gene lost 2 bases, with 12 bases spanning the gap. The CDR3 has 14 amino acids. Drawing the rest from reference TRBV28 and TRBJ2-3, the complete variable domain is DVKVTQSSRYLVKRTGEKVFLECVQDMDHENMFWYRQDPGLGLRLIYFSYDVKMKEKGDIPEGYSVSREKKERFSLILESASTNQTSMYLCASSPSGTTDTQYFGPGTRLTVL.

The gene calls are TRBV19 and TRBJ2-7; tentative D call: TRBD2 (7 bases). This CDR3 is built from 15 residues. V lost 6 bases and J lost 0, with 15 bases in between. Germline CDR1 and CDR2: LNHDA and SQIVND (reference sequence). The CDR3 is CASSRGGSYSYEQYF. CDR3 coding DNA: TGTGCCAGTAGCAGGGGAGGGAGTTACTCCTACGAGCAGTACTTC.

The chain's CDR3 is CAWSVPWRTGYTF. The CDR3 nucleotides read TGTGCCTGGAGTGTACCCTGGAGAACTGGCTACACCTTC. This sequence joins TRBV30 and TRBJ1-2; D gene uncertain. Germline CDR1 GTSNPN, CDR2 SVGIG (reference sequence). The ends were cut back, 0 bases at V and 7 bases at J, with 12 bases in the middle. This CDR3 has 13 residues.

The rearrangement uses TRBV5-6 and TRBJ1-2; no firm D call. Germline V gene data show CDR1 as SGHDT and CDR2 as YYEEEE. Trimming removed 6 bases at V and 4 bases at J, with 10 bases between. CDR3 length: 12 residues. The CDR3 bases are TGTGCCAGCACCCGGGGTGGCTATGGCTACACCTTC. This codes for CASTRGGYGYTF.

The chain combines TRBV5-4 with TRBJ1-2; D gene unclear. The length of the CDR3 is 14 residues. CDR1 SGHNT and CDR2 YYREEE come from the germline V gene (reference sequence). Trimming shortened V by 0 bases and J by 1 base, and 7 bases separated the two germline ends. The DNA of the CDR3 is TGTGCCAGCAGCTTGGTGGGGAGTAACTATGGCTACACCTTC. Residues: CASSLVGSNYGYTF.

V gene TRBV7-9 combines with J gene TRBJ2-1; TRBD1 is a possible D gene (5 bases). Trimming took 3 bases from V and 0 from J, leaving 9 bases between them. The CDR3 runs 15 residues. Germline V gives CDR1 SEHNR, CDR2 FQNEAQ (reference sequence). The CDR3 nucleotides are TGTGCCAGCAGCTTTTTCCAGGGCTCCTACAATGAGCAGTTCTTC. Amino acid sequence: CASSFFQGSYNEQFF.